This TCR beta chain was observed in a study of blood T cell repertoires in COVID-19 (dated by TCRdb to 2019 to 2021). For the study in its entirety: Collaborator samples came from the United States, Italy and Spain and covered acute and convalescent phases of COVID-19. The material from the prospective study consisted of cDNA or gDNA derived from T cells, B-cell-depleted T cells, or PBMCs. Deeply sampled blood TCRbeta repertoires from subjects exposed to, actively infected with, or recovered from COVID-19 were included in the dataset. The repertoires were released in a freely available public database meant as a resource for research on the immune response to SARS-CoV-2. Samples came from the ongoing ImmuneRACE study (first 160 participants) plus 1,254 subjects from 6 global collaborators. Sample metadata almost always included a de-identified subject ID, COVID-19 status, age in years and sex. Where available, HLA class I and class II types were obtained from metadata supplied by the sample provider rather than from assay-based typing. Results and caveats for the whole study, not just this receptor: Clinical and demographic metadata were provided uncurated, with the amount varying by source and participant.

Collaborating institutions collected whole blood in K2EDTA tubes following their own protocols. For TCRbeta analysis, collaborators shipped samples as frozen whole blood, isolated PBMCs, or DNA extracted from either of those sample types. Based on the germline V gene (reference sequence), the CDR1 and CDR2 sequences are MNHEY and SMNVEV. The CDR3 starts with the cysteine, ends with the phenylalanine, and has 14 residues. The read is trimmed to its CDR3 DNA, 42 bases read in frame from base 1. V ends up 6 bases short and J 5 bases short, with an unmatched junction base count of 3. The immunoSEQ Assay, a bias-controlled multiplex PCR, was used to amplify TCRbeta CDR3 regions from genomic DNA. The authors processed their data as follows. The number of nucleated cells in each sample was estimated from the amplification of reference gene primers within the assay. Sequence reads were collapsed and filtered to measure the absolute abundance of every unique TCRbeta CDR3 rearrangement. For each sample, productive Simpson clonality was calculated as the square root of Simpson's diversity index across productive rearrangements. The immuneACCESS repertoire file appears here via TCRdb, limited to in-frame rearrangements. These files lack a portion of the clones; in checked studies, under half of the deficit traces to unresolved V genes, and the cause of the others is not known. The V and J calls and the clone size are those of that table, but D and trimming were determined from the DNA. Counted in this sample were 80,000 to 100,000 clones; around nine tenths of them appeared once. Around 1.7% of the sample belongs to the ten largest clones.

Details on this clone: No cognate antigen has been identified for it. No qualities accompany the bases; no much larger clone lies one base away.

Sequenced material: peripheral blood. The chain joins TRBV27 to TRBJ2-5, with 13 bases matching TRBD2. This TCR came from a man aged 55 to 70 with acute or convalescent COVID-19. The bases read TGTGCCAGCAGGGGACTAGCGGGGCGGGAGACCCAGTACTTC. Its translation reads: CASRGLAGRETQYF.